This T cell receptor beta chain was observed in a study of cytomegalovirus exposure and HLA in healthy donors. Study summary: Counted in an early data release were tens of millions of unique TCRs from HLA-typed donors.

Overall study results and limits: Cytomegalovirus status was reportedly diagnosed by the classifier with high sensitivity and specificity. Reportedly, TCR beta sequences accurately predicted HLA-A and HLA-B alleles in most subjects.

This clone was picked up a small number of times. Its antigen remains unidentified. PCR primers comprised 60 Vbeta and 13 Jbeta primers. Original methodology: Around 11 million shared chains were among some 80 million unique TCR beta chains counted in a later analysis. Method: immunoSEQ multiplex PCR; TCRdb's copy keeps in-frame clones and lacks some. D and trimming come from the DNA, and the V and J calls and clone size come from that table. The top ten hold around 2.2% of the sample, which has around 150,000 clones, 80% seen once. The V gene lost 6 bases and the J gene lost 3 bases, with 9 bases spanning the gap. Germline CDR1 and CDR2: MDHEN and SYDVKM. This CDR3 is built from 12 residues.

The source is a man aged 30-40 years in good health and CMV-seronegative. Material for sequencing was PBMCs. The chain recombines TRBV28 with TRBJ2-7; weak D call: TRBD1 (5 bases). The CDR3 is CASSHDSYEQYF. In DNA form, the CDR3 reads TGTGCCAGCAGCCACGACAGCTACGAGCAGTACTTC.